This TCR beta chain was profiled in a study of vaccination effects on CD4 cells after COVID-19. Sequencing was preceded by expansion of antigen-specific CD4+ T cells with viral peptide pools in the ViraFEST assay. Culturing for around eleven days preceded CD4+ T cell isolation. Participants got two doses of BNT162b2 or mRNA-1273 vaccine. Remarks on this clone: Its antigen is not identified.

CDR3 size: 14 residues. Deletions cut 3 bases from V and 8 bases from J, with 14 bases between. CDR1 and CDR2 (germline): KGHSH, LQKENI. Measured with immunoSEQ multiplex PCR; TCRdb has only the in-frame clones, and not every one. The repertoire holds 15,000 or so clones, with around 75% as singletons. The sequencing used CD4+ T cells from PBMCs cultured with HCoV-NL63 spike peptides, collected after COVID-19 vaccination. The origin of this receptor is a human donor who received a COVID-19 vaccine. V is TRBV18 and J is TRBJ1-3, with no clear D. CDR3 loop: CASSPEARIDTIYF. The CDR3 DNA follows: TGTGCCAGCTCACCCGAAGCCCGTATAGACACCATATATTTT.